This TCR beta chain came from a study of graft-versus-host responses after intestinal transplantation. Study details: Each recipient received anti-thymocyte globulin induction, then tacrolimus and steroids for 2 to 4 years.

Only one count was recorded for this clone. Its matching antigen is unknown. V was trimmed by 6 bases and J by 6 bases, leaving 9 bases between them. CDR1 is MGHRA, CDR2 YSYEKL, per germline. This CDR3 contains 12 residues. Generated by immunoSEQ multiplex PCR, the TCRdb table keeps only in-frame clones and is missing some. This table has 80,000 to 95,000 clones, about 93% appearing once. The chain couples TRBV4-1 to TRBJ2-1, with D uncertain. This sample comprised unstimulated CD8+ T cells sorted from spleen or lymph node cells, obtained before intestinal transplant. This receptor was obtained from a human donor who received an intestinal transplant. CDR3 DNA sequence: TGCGCCAGCAGTCACACGGGCAATGAGCAGTTCTTC. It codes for CASSHTGNEQFF.